The T cell receptor beta chain under discussion was sequenced for a study of technical replicates of blood from a few donors. The germline V gene has CDR1 LGHNA and CDR2 YNFKEQ. The CDR3 has 18 amino acids. V shed 4 bases, J shed 3 bases, and the junction held 13 bases outside the gene matches. The table came from immunoSEQ multiplex PCR; TCRdb's copy has only in-frame clones and leaves some out. The table lists tens of thousands of clones, approximately 94% of them singletons. The specimen sequenced was T cells isolated from PBMCs. The chain is built from TRBV4-2 and TRBJ1-1, with 11 nucleotides matching TRBD1. This TCR derives from a human donor in good health. The CDR3: CASSPKVGDRGKDTEAFF. CDR3 nucleotides: TGTGCCAGCAGCCCGAAGGTTGGGGACAGGGGGAAGGACACTGAAGCTTTCTTT.